The 24 T cell receptor beta chains reported below all come from one sample, sequenced in a study of regulatory T cells in long-lasting Graves disease. Time point indicated: newly diagnosed GD, antithyroid drugs for less than 3 months. PBMC RNA was the source of the TCR library. Through Arm-PCR of CDR3 regions and iRepertoire HTBI primers, TCR beta libraries were built. TCRdb re-derived calls from the multiplex PCR reads in MiXCR, one entry per CDR3 protein. The sample records about 560,000 distinct CDR3 sequences, around 15% being singletons. These data were also reused for a study on T cells in Graves' hyperthyroidism and ophthalmopathy.

Sequences were derived from peripheral blood mononuclear cells (PBMCs), sampled at new diagnosis, from a patient treated with antithyroid drugs. Receptors were obtained from a man aged 18 to 35 with Graves disease.

This rearrangement joins TRBV4-1 to TRBJ1-6; D gene unclear. The CDR3 loop spans 16 amino acids. Germline loops: CDR1 MGHRA, CDR2 YSYEKL. V lost 1 base, J lost 10 bases, and 17 bases lay in between. CDR3 DNA: TGCGCCAGCAGCCAAGGAGTAAATCCCGGGAAGTCACCCCTCCACTTT. This translates into CASSQGVNPGKSPLHF.

The chain has TRBV7-3 and TRBJ2-5; no clear D. The CDR3 covers 13 residues. Germline lookup yields CDR1 SGHTA and CDR2 FQGTGA. V was clipped by 5 bases and J by 2 bases, with 9 bases between them. In nucleotides, the CDR3 is TGTGCCAGCAGCGTACGATATCAAGAGACCCAGTACTTC. Translated, it gives CASSVRYQETQYF.

This clonotype was observed at least ten times. The genes are TRBV7-9 and TRBJ2-7; tentatively, D is TRBD1 or TRBD2 (6 bases each). Trimming removed 8 bases from V and 2 bases from J, with 13 bases in between. The CDR3 runs to 13 residues. Per germline, CDR1 SEHNR and CDR2 FQNEAQ (reference sequence). The CDR3 DNA sequence: TGTGCCAGCTCCCGCGGGACAACCTACGAGCAGTACTTC. Translation gives CASSRGTTYEQYF.

The J gene is TRBJ2-1, the V gene TRBV20-1; 11 nucleotides agree with TRBD2. This CDR3 has 14 amino acids. Germline values: CDR1 DFQATT, CDR2 SNEGSKA (reference sequence). The V segment lost 4 bases and the J segment 7 bases; nucleotides outside the gene matches: 6. CDR3 sequence: CSATSLAGGNEQFF. The CDR3 DNA follows: TGCAGTGCTACCAGTCTAGCGGGAGGTAATGAGCAGTTCTTC.

This clonotype was seen repeatedly, ten times or more. The chain couples TRBV6-1 to TRBJ2-3; D is unresolved. CDR3 length equals 14 residues. Looked up from germline, CDR1 is MNHNS and CDR2 is SASEGT. Trimming stripped 4 bases from V and 2 bases from J, with 10 bases between. The CDR3 DNA follows: TGTGCCAGCAGTGGCTTAACCTACACAGATACGCAGTATTTT. Protein sequence: CASSGLTYTDTQYF.

The rearrangement joins TRBV6-5 to TRBJ2-5, with D perhaps being TRBD1 or TRBD2 (5 bases each). Trimming took off 4 bases at V and 13 bases at J, with 16 bases between the two ends. The CDR3 length is 12 residues. From germline, CDR1 is MNHEY and CDR2 SVGAGI. This CDR3 reads CASSWDGREGYF. In DNA, the CDR3 is TGTGCCAGCAGTTGGGACGGCCGTGAGGGGTACTTC.

Many counts were recorded for this clonotype. This rearrangement joins TRBV20-1 to TRBJ2-4; 7 nucleotides line up with TRBD2. The germline CDR1 and CDR2 sequences are DFQATT and SNEGSKA (reference sequence). V gave up 4 bases and J gave up 9 bases; unmatched junction bases: 9. There are 13 residues in the CDR3. CDR3 residues: CSATSGGSSIQYF. The CDR3 DNA reads as TGCAGTGCTACTTCCGGGGGGTCGAGCATTCAGTACTTC.

There are many counts of this clonotype. The J gene is TRBJ1-4, the V gene TRBV10-3; 7 bases map to TRBD1. V was pared by 10 bases and J by 7 bases, with 6 bases of the junction left unmatched. The CDR3 extends over 12 amino acids. The V gene's germline CDR1 is ENHRY and CDR2 SYGVKD. The DNA of the CDR3 is TGTGCCAGTAGACAGGGTGGTGAAAAACTGTTTTTT. Encoded protein: CASRQGGEKLFF.

This clonotype was counted at least ten times. The chain has TRBV29-1 and TRBJ2-7, with TRBD2 matching over 11 bases. Germline trimming cut 6 bases from V and 2 bases from J; bases unmatched to any gene: 3. The germline gives CDR1 SQVTM, CDR2 ANQGSEA. The CDR3 spans 13 residues. The CDR3 reads CSVTLAGAYEQYF. As DNA, the CDR3 is TGCAGCGTAACACTAGCGGGAGCCTACGAGCAGTACTTC.

This clonotype was seen many times. V and J are TRBV5-1 and TRBJ2-1; 7 nucleotides align to TRBD1. Germline lookup yields CDR1 SGHRS and CDR2 YFSETQ. The CDR3 runs to 16 residues. J was trimmed by 2 bases and V by 0 bases; bases with no gene match: 5. The chain's CDR3 is CASSLASQGAYNEQFF. CDR3 sequence (DNA): TGCGCCAGCAGCTTGGCATCCCAGGGGGCCTACAATGAGCAGTTCTTC.

In its sample, this clonotype was seen many times. The chain combines TRBV19 with TRBJ2-7, with D perhaps TRBD1 (6 bases). CDR1 LNHDA and CDR2 SQIVND come from the germline V gene (reference sequence). The CDR3 is 13 residues long. V was clipped by 5 bases and J by 2 bases, with 10 bases between them. The CDR3 loop is CASSGTGPYEQYF. In nucleotides, the CDR3 is TGTGCCAGTAGTGGAACAGGGCCCTACGAGCAGTACTTC.

At least ten counts were recorded for this clonotype. The J gene is TRBJ2-1, the V gene TRBV28, with 14 bases that match TRBD2. Unmatched junction bases numbered 7, after V lost 0 bases and J lost 6 bases. The CDR3 runs to 18 residues. Germline CDR1 is MDHEN and CDR2 is SYDVKM. In DNA form, the CDR3 reads TGTGCCAGCAGTTTATGGGGACTAGCGGGAGCAAGGGGCAATGAGCAGTTCTTC. Amino acids: CASSLWGLAGARGNEQFF.

This clonotype was detected many times. This sequence joins TRBV2 and TRBJ2-7, with D possibly being TRBD1 (6 bases). The CDR3 runs 14 residues. V was shortened by 4 bases and J by 0 bases, with 10 bases between the two germline ends. Germline values: CDR1 SNHLY, CDR2 FYNNEI. The CDR3 is CASSVGTISYEQYF. In DNA form, the CDR3 reads TGTGCCAGCAGTGTGGGGACAATCTCCTACGAGCAGTACTTC.

This clonotype was found many times. This rearrangement joins TRBV12-3 or TRBV12-4 to TRBJ1-2; perhaps TRBD1 as D (6 bases). The CDR3 contains 14 residues. V lost 3 bases and J lost 3, with 11 bases in between. The CDR3 coding sequence is TGTGCCAGCAGTTTCGCAGGGGCTGACTATGGCTACACCTTC. As protein: CASSFAGADYGYTF.

V and J are TRBV20-1 and TRBJ2-5; 11 bases fit TRBD2. The CDR3 contains 14 residues. J gave up 5 bases and V 4 bases, and 6 bases lay outside the gene matches. Germline CDR1 is DFQATT and CDR2 is SNEGSKA (reference sequence). The CDR3 DNA sequence: TGCAGTGCTACGCCGGGACTAGCGGTCGAGACCCAGTACTTC. This gives the protein CSATPGLAVETQYF.

The chain employs TRBV19 and TRBJ2-2, with D unclear. Looked up from germline, CDR1 is LNHDA and CDR2 is SQIVND (reference sequence). Trimming stripped 0 bases from V and 7 bases from J, with 6 bases between. The CDR3 consists of 13 residues. CDR3 in amino acids: CASSIDPVGELFF. CDR3 sequence (DNA): TGTGCCAGTAGTATAGATCCTGTCGGGGAGCTGTTTTTT. Full variable domain (missing parts from reference TRBV19 and TRBJ2-2): DGGITQSPKYLFRKEGQNVTLSCEQNLNHDAMYWYRQDPGQGLRLIYYSQIVNDFQKGDIAEGYSVSREKKESFPLTVTSAQKNPTAFYLCASSIDPVGELFFGEGSRLTVL.

This clonotype was seen a few times. CDR3 nucleotides: TGCGCCAGCAGAACCGGGACAGGGTCCCTGAAGGCCCAGTACTTC. It is translated as CASRTGTGSLKAQYF. V gene TRBV5-1 combines with J gene TRBJ2-5; 9 positions match TRBD1. CDR3 length: 15 residues. Unmatched junction bases numbered 14, after V lost 5 bases and J lost 9 bases. Per the germline V gene, CDR1 is SGHRS and CDR2 is YFSETQ.

This clonotype was counted ten times or more. The chain is built from TRBV14 and TRBJ2-2, with D unresolved. Per germline, CDR1 SGHDN and CDR2 FVKESK. The CDR3 is made up of 13 amino acids. V lost 4 bases and J lost 5, with 8 bases in between. CDR3 residues: CASSRRYTGELFF. In DNA form, the CDR3 reads TGTGCCAGCAGCCGCAGATATACCGGGGAGCTGTTTTTT.

This clonotype was recorded many times. The V gene is TRBV7-8, the J gene TRBJ2-3; 10 positions match TRBD2. Germline lookup yields CDR1 SGHVS and CDR2 FQNEAQ. V shed 4 bases and J 0 bases; nucleotides not matched to a gene: 16. The CDR3 length is 20 residues. The chain's CDR3 is CASSSPRRGLATTSTDTQYF. The CDR3 bases are TGTGCCAGCAGCTCCCCAAGGCGGGGACTAGCGACAACTAGCACAGATACGCAGTATTTT. The full variable domain, completed using reference TRBV7-8 and TRBJ2-3, is GAGVSQSPRYKVAKRGQDVALRCDPISGHVSLFWYQQALGQGPEFLTYFQNEAQLDKSGLPSDRFFAERPEGSVSTLKIQRTQQEDSAVYLCASSSPRRGLATTSTDTQYFGPGTRLTVL.

This clonotype came up many times. It may be a read error: a sequence one base away is much more abundant. The CDR3 DNA follows: TGTGCCAGCAGCTTGGACAAGAACACTGAAGCTTTCTTT. Amino acids: CASSLDKNTEAFF. This chain uses TRBV6-1 with TRBJ1-1; possibly TRBD1 for D (5 bases). Germline V gene sequence: CDR1 MNHNS, CDR2 SASEGT. Trimming stripped 6 bases from V and 1 base from J, with 9 bases between. The CDR3 extends over 13 amino acids.

The rearrangement joins TRBV10-2 to TRBJ1-1; D unclear. Looked up from germline, CDR1 is WSHSY and CDR2 is SAAADI. CDR3 length: 14 residues. Trimming took 3 bases from V and 0 from J, leaving 8 bases between them. CDR3 DNA sequence: TGCGCCAGCAGTGATCGGGTAATGAACACTGAAGCTTTCTTT. Protein: CASSDRVMNTEAFF.

This clonotype showed up many times. The chain uses TRBV6-5 and TRBJ2-1, with D possibly matching TRBD1 (6 bases). The CDR3 has 15 residues. In germline, CDR1 is MNHEY, CDR2 SVGAGI. Trimming removed 2 bases at V and 7 bases at J, with 15 bases between. CDR3 sequence reads: CASSYGQGPGNEQFF. The DNA of the CDR3 is TGTGCCAGCAGTTACGGGCAGGGGCCCGGGAATGAGCAGTTCTTC.

The V gene is TRBV27, the J gene TRBJ1-1; tentatively, D is TRBD1 (5 bases). Per germline, CDR1 MNHEY and CDR2 SMNVEV (reference sequence). The CDR3 runs 17 residues. V was trimmed by 0 bases and J by 0 bases, leaving 14 bases between them. The CDR3 DNA follows: TGTGCCAGCAGTTTATCTTTTGGGGGACGGCTGAACACTGAAGCTTTCTTT. Translated: CASSLSFGGRLNTEAFF.

The chain has TRBV29-1 and TRBJ1-1; 8 bases are a match to TRBD1. The length of the CDR3 is 13 residues. Germline CDR1 and CDR2: SQVTM and ANQGSEA. The J segment lost 7 bases and the V segment lost 5 bases, leaving 9 bases of the junction unmatched. Here the CDR3 reads CSVRQGTRVEAFF. CDR3 DNA: TGCAGCGTTCGACAGGGGACGAGGGTTGAAGCTTTCTTT. The full variable domain, completed using reference TRBV29-1 and TRBJ1-1, is SAVISQKPSRDICQRGTSLTIQCQVDSQVTMMFWYRQQPGQSLTLIATANQGSEATYESGFVIDKFPISRPNLTFSTLTVSNMSPEDSSIYLCSVRQGTRVEAFFGQGTRLTVV.